This TCR beta chain is drawn from a study of vaccination and CD4 T cells after COVID-19 (dated 2022 in TCRdb). About the study as a whole: Convalescent patients had a positive SARS-CoV-2 result on nasal swab PCR, and of these patients, nine had mild disease and one had severe disease. In the convalescent cohort there were six males and four females, among whom were two Hispanic individuals, seven Caucasians, two Asians and one multiracial person. Each participant got two doses of either the Pfizer-BioNTech BNT162b2 vaccine (n=8) or the Moderna mRNA-1273 vaccine (n=2). Post-COVID blood samples from convalescent patients were collected a median of approximately 100 days after diagnosis, with a range of roughly 35 to 170 days. Post-vaccine blood samples were obtained a median of roughly 75 days after the second vaccine dose, with a range of about 13 to 250 days. The cultures were stimulated with overlapping spike peptide pools from SARS-CoV-2 and from the common cold coronaviruses HCoV-NL63, HCoV-OC43 and HCoV-229E. Control cultures received a CEFX viral epitope pool as the positive control, an HIV-1 Nef peptide pool as the negative control, or no peptide. In 10 COVID-19 convalescent patients and a handful of infection-naive healthy vaccine recipients, researchers compared the spike-specific CD4+ TCR repertoire from before mRNA vaccination with the repertoire from after.

Worth noting for this clonotype: It lacks a known antigen. No clone much larger than this one lies a single base away; base qualities are absent.

Libraries were constructed by PCR. At the Johns Hopkins FTIC core, DNA from the cultured CD4+ T cells underwent TCR sequencing with the Oncomine TCR Beta short-read assay. The QIAamp micro DNA kit was used to extract genomic DNA from the cultured CD4+ T cells. Oncomine TCR Beta libraries made from cultured CD4+ T cells were pooled using unique dual indexes and sequenced on an Illumina iSeq 100. The original pipeline was this. Non-productive sequences were removed, and CDR3s not starting with C, not ending with F or W, or shorter than 7 amino acids were discarded. The MANAFEST web application was used to identify antigen-specific clonotypes by comparing peptide-stimulated wells against reference wells and other culture wells. Positive clones required FDR below 0.05, an odds ratio above 5, and productive frequency above 0.1% in at least two of three replicate wells. Clonotypes that were significantly expanded in both SARS-CoV-2 spike wells and at least one common cold coronavirus spike condition were defined as cross-reactive. Similarity between CDR3 sequences was evaluated in R version 3.6.1 using Levenshtein distances (stringdist) and unrooted phylogenetic trees (ape). TCRdb reworked the public reads: Q25 trimming with fastp, MiXCR clone assembly, productive beta chains retained. Entries are consolidated by CDR3 protein sequence, retaining the most common genes and DNA. TCRdb, not the authors, supplied the V and J calls. The sample data list about 14,000 distinct CDR3 sequences, and around 60% of these were observed just once. The ten largest account for 15% to 20% of the sample.

In the germline V gene, CDR1 corresponds to MGHRA and CDR2 to YSYEKL. The CDR3 sequence holds 15 residues, the cysteine and phenylalanine included. Solely the CDR3 DNA is kept, with 45 bases framed from the first base. Deletion took 0 bases off V and 2 bases off J, with a span of 10 bases between the germline ends. The sample's treatment or condition label is to be understood as: approximately 10-day PBMC culture with coronavirus spike peptide pools or control peptides (ViraFEST assay). The ViraFEST assay was used in the study, in which antigen-specific T cells were expanded with peptide pools and expanded clonotypes were subsequently identified by TCR sequencing. The convalescent patients' positive SARS-CoV-2 PCR tests were from March to December 2020, which was before the Alpha, Beta and Delta variants emerged in the United States. About 1.8 million PBMCs per well were cultured in IMDM with 5% human AB serum and about 9.7 IU/ml IL-2, plus 10 ug/ml peptide pools. On days 3 and 7, half of the culture medium was replaced with fresh IL-2-containing medium. Once the cells had been in culture for about 10 days, the EasySep CD4+ T cell isolation kit was used to isolate CD4+ T cells by negative selection. Ficoll-Paque Plus gradient centrifugation was used to isolate PBMCs from whole blood, and the isolated PBMCs were then either used fresh or cryopreserved at -140C. Each culture condition was generally run in triplicate wells.

General conclusions and limits of the study: The median number of SARS-CoV-2-reactive clonotypes rose from 20 to 25 after infection to 38 after vaccination, but the change was not significant. Nearly all vaccine-specific clones in convalescent patients (304 of 307) were mono-reactive for SARS-CoV-2 spike rather than cross-reactive with common cold coronaviruses. Among the post-vaccine SARS-CoV-2-reactive clones in convalescent patients, a median about 86% showed up only after vaccination, which suggests vaccine-specific priming. Relatively few convalescent patients were included in the study, and early timepoints after natural infection were not analyzed.

What was sequenced was CD4+ T cells from blood, cultured in vitro. The V gene is TRBV4-1 and the J gene is TRBJ1-2; perhaps TRBD1 is the D gene, with 6 bases matching. The sequence was collected from a human donor who had recovered from COVID-19. DNA sequence: TGCGCCAGCAGCCAAGAGGGGACACCGAACTATGGCTACACCTTC. This translates into CASSQEGTPNYGYTF.